This T cell receptor beta chain was sequenced in a study of shared clonotypes between healthy human individuals. CD45RO-negative, CCR7-selected cells formed the naive CD8 fraction, which excluded terminally differentiated effector memory CD45RA+ cells. Every one of the donors was a Caucasian adult that lived in Nashville, Tennessee. For this clone: Its antigen remains unidentified.

Study results and caveats: Some naive CD4 clonotypes, about 5.5%, turned up in common across a handful of donors. Naive subsets tended to show greater estimated richness than memory subsets.

Germline-derived CDR1 and CDR2 are SGHVS and FNYEAQ. The CDR3 extends over 18 amino acids. Germline trimming cut 4 bases from V and 5 bases from J; bases unmatched to any gene: 17. In replicate PCRs of sorted subsets, approximately 210 ng DNA, approximately 30,000 T cell genomes, was used. Libraries were prepared by immunoSEQ multiplex PCR; TCRdb keeps only in-frame clonotypes and omits some of them. The data contain 1.5 million to 2.5 million clones, approximately 95% of them seen just once; the ten biggest clones take up less than 1.5%. The chain joins TRBV7-6 to TRBJ2-7, with 10 bases identical to TRBD2. The clonotype comes from a man between 18 and 35 years old in good health. The sample was naive CD8+ T cells sorted from blood. DNA of the CDR3: TGTGCCAGCAGCTCGGGGCCAGGGACAGCTAGCGGGAGAAACGAGCAGTACTTC. Translated, it gives CASSSGPGTASGRNEQYF.